This passage covers 6 T cell receptor beta chains from one sample sequenced in a study of identical twins. TCRdb redid the calling of the 5' RACE reads with MiXCR, one entry per CDR3 protein. The sample yields 400,000 to 650,000 distinct CDR3 sequences, roughly a fifth seen once. This same sample was also part of a study on T cells expressing NK-cell markers.

The sequenced sample consisted of CD4+ T cells sorted from blood. The receptors here all came from a woman aged 18-29 years in good health.

This clonotype was recorded many times. V and J are TRBV4-3 and TRBJ1-6; D gene uncertain. Trimming left V 0 bases short and J 15 bases short, with 12 bases between. The CDR3 covers 13 residues. Germline V lookup: CDR1 LGHNA, CDR2 YSLEER. The CDR3 sequence is CASSQEIGRLLHF. In nucleotides, the CDR3 is TGCGCCAGCAGCCAAGAAATCGGACGGCTCCTCCACTTT.

This clonotype was seen a few times. This rearrangement joins TRBV24-1 to TRBJ1-5, with D possibly being TRBD1 (5 bases). Trimming took 4 bases from V and 1 from J, leaving 10 bases between them. The CDR3 has 15 amino acids. Germline CDR1 and CDR2: KGHDR and SFDVKD. CDR3 region: CATSERGTSNQPQHF. The DNA of the CDR3 is TGTGCCACCAGTGAGCGGGGGACCAGCAATCAGCCCCAGCATTTT.

This clonotype has a handful of counts. The V and J genes are TRBV2 and TRBJ1-5; no firm D call. CDR3 length equals 13 residues. V was shortened by 6 bases and J by 7 bases, with 13 bases between the two germline ends. Germline V gives CDR1 SNHLY, CDR2 FYNNEI. The CDR3 loop reads CASRENVYQPQHF. In DNA, the CDR3 is TGTGCCAGCAGGGAGAATGTGTACCAGCCCCAGCATTTT.

The genes are TRBV19 and TRBJ2-1; D perhaps matches TRBD2 (6 bases). The ends were cut back, 7 bases at V and 15 bases at J, with 22 bases in the middle. Germline V gene data show CDR1 as LNHDA and CDR2 as SQIVND (reference sequence). The CDR3 consists of 13 residues. CDR3 in DNA: TGTGCCAGTACTCTCGGAGGGGCCACCTTACCGTTCTTC. Translated: CASTLGGATLPFF.

The rearrangement links TRBV20-1 to TRBJ2-1; TRBD1 agrees at 8 bases. The CDR3 runs to 13 residues. Per germline, CDR1 DFQATT and CDR2 SNEGSKA (reference sequence). The J segment lost 9 bases and the V segment lost 4 bases, leaving 8 bases of the junction unmatched. CDR3 protein: CSATRQGRSEQFF. CDR3 nucleotide sequence: TGCAGTGCTACACGACAGGGGAGGTCTGAGCAGTTCTTC.

CDR3 in amino acids: CASSLGQGMNSRGYTF. The CDR3 bases are TGTGCCAGCAGCTTGGGGCAAGGGATGAATTCGCGTGGCTACACCTTC. The gene calls are TRBV5-6 and TRBJ1-2, with D hard to call. V was pared by 0 bases and J by 7 bases, with 19 bases between. From germline, CDR1 is SGHDT and CDR2 YYEEEE. There are 16 residues in the CDR3.